This T cell receptor (beta chain) appears in the sequencing data of a study of CXCR3-negative and CXCR3-positive naive CD8 T cells. Notes on the study in general: CXCR3-positive naive cells carried more hydrophobic TRB CDR3s than CXCR3-negative ones.

About this clonotype: Its antigen is unknown.

Carrying UMI labels, the TRB cDNA libraries were prepared through 5' RACE. TCRdb reprocessed the 5' RACE reads; each CDR3 protein has one entry and no DNA is given. This sample's table reports 120,000 to 150,000 distinct CDR3 sequences. The CDR3 sequence is 13 residues long. Germline CDR1 reads LGHDT; CDR2 reads YNNKEL (reference sequence). J is TRBJ1-1 and V is TRBV3-1. This receptor was taken from a human donor in good health. Some clones in this sample may be carry-over from other donors' samples. The sample taken for sequencing was naive CXCR3+ CD8+ T cells from blood. The subset is: CD45RO-CCR7+CD27+CD95- naive CD8+ T cells expressing CXCR3 (TNR3+). CDR3 protein: CASSQADLPEAFF.